The T cell receptor (beta chain) described here comes from a study of T cells after yellow fever vaccination. Points from the study as a whole: The secondary response was weaker, and its peak arrived faster, on day 5 versus 15. FACS-sorted repertoires could contain abundant clonotypes contaminating from the bulk population.

One entry per CDR3 protein results from TCRdb running MiXCR on the 5' RACE reads. There are 300,000 to 400,000 distinct CDR3 sequences in the sample; 8.1% occur only once, and 15% to 20% lies in the top ten. This clonotype showed up just a few times. Its antigen is still unknown. The specimen comprised PBMCs, sampled more than 40 days after the first yellow fever vaccination. This receptor was identified in a man between 18 and 35 years old who received the YFV17D yellow fever vaccine.

As DNA, the CDR3 is TGCGCCAGCAGCTTGACGGGGGTTTACAATGAGCAGTTCTTC. Its translation is CASSLTGVYNEQFF. This chain uses TRBV5-1 with TRBJ2-1, with D maybe TRBD2 (6 bases). CDR1 and CDR2 from the germline V gene are SGHRS and YFSETQ. CDR3 length: 14 amino acids. V lost 1 base and J 4 bases, leaving 9 bases between the germline ends.